What follows is one TCR beta chain and its context. What it binds is not known. 5' RACE that incorporated UMI labels was used to prepare the TRB cDNA libraries. TCRdb reanalyzed the 5' RACE reads and collapses them to one entry per CDR3 protein, without DNA. The sample's table shows tens of thousands of distinct CDR3 sequences. The data originate from a study of CXCR3-negative and CXCR3-positive naive CD8 T cells. Study at large: TRB reads totalled about 150 million, about 1.5 +/- 0.3 million per library.

The CDR3 is 14 residues long. Per the germline V gene, CDR1 is SEHNR and CDR2 is FQNEAQ (reference sequence). Regarding the study as a whole: Naive subsets were similarly diverse, while memory CD8+ repertoires were much less diverse. For CXCR3-positive naive cells, TRB CDR3s were more hydrophobic than those of CXCR3-negative naive cells. Whereas memory cells differed, naive CXCR3-negative and CXCR3-positive cells shared similar TRBV-TRBJ usage. TRB CDR3 properties were used to infer TCR strength, and surface CD5 was comparable between naive subsets.

Material: naive CXCR3+ CD8+ T cells from blood. The subset here: CD45RO-CCR7+CD27+CD95- naive CD8+ T cells expressing CXCR3 (TNR3+). The rearrangement links TRBV7-9 to TRBJ2-7; TCRdb picks TRBD1, but there is no DNA to check that call. This receptor was obtained from a human donor in good health. Some clones in this sample may be carry-over from other donors' samples. The chain's CDR3 is CASSATGAVYEQYF.